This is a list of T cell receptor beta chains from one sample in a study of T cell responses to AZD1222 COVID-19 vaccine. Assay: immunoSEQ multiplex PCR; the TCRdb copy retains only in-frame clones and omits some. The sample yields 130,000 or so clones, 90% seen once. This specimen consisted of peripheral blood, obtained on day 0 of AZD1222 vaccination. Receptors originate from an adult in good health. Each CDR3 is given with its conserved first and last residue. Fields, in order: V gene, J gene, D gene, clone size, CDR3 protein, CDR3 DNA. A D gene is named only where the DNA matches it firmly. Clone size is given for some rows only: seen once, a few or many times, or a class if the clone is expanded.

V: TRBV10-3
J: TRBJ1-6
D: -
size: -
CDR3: CAISESRSPLHF
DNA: TGTGCCATCAGTGAGTCAAGGTCACCCCTCCACTTT

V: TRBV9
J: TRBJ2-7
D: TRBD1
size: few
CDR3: CASSVRDSPYEQYF
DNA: TGTGCCAGCAGCGTCCGGGACAGCCCCTACGAGCAGTACTTC

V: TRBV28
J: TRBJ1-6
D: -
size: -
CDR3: CASLRGSDNSPLHF
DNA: TGTGCCAGCCTTAGGGGAAGCGATAATTCACCCCTCCACTTT

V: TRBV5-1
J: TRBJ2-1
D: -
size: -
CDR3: CASSLGDTYNEQFF
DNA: TGCGCCAGCAGCTTAGGAGACACCTACAATGAGCAGTTCTTC

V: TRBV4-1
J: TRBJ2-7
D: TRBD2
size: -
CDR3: CASSQVGTSGAYEQYF
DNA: TGCGCCAGCAGCCAAGTCGGTACTAGCGGCGCCTACGAGCAGTACTTC

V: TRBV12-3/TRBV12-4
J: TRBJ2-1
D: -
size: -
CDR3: CASSLNSYNEQFF
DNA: TGTGCCAGCAGTTTGAACTCATACAATGAGCAGTTCTTC

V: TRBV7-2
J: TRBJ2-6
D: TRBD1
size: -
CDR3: CASSPRGQEGYGANVLTF
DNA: TGTGCCAGCAGCCCCCGGGGACAGGAGGGATATGGGGCCAACGTCCTGACTTTC

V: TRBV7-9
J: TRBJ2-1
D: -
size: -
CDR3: CASRYRGVGDNEQFF
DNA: TGTGCCAGCAGGTACCGGGGAGTAGGGGACAATGAGCAGTTCTTC

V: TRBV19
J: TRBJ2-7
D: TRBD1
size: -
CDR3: CASSIRDRAPREQYF
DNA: TGTGCCAGTAGTATAAGGGACAGGGCGCCGAGGGAGCAGTACTTC

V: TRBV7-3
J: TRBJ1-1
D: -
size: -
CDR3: CASSLPPAAFF
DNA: TGTGCCAGCAGCTTACCCCCAGCAGCTTTCTTT

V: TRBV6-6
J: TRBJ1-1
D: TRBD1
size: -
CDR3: CASSIQGAPGIIIGTTEAFF
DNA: TGTGCCAGCAGCATCCAGGGGGCCCCGGGGATCATTATAGGGACCACTGAAGCTTTCTTT

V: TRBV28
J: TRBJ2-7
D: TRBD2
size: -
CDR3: CASSTGGVYEQYF
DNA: TGTGCCAGCAGCACGGGAGGGGTCTACGAGCAGTACTTC

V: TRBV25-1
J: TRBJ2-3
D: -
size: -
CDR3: CASSAYGTSDTQYF
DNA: TGTGCCAGCAGTGCCTATGGGACGTCGGATACGCAGTATTTT

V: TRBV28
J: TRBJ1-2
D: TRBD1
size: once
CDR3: CAIKTGALNYGYTF
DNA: TGTGCCATCAAGACAGGGGCGTTAAACTATGGCTACACCTTC

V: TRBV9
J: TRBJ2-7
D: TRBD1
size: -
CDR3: CASSVAGQYYEQYF
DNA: TGTGCCAGCAGCGTAGCGGGACAGTACTACGAGCAGTACTTC

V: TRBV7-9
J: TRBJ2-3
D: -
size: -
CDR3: CASSLDPVPDTQYF
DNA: TGTGCCAGCAGCTTAGATCCAGTTCCAGATACGCAGTATTTT

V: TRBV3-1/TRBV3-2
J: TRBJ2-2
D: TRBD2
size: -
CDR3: CASSPFLLTSGGRDTGELFF
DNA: TGTGCCAGCAGCCCCTTCCTCTTGACTAGCGGGGGGCGGGACACCGGGGAGCTGTTTTTT

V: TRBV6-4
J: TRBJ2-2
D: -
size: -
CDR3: CASSDSSGSGAGELFF
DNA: TGTGCCAGCAGTGACTCTAGCGGAAGCGGCGCCGGGGAGCTGTTTTTT

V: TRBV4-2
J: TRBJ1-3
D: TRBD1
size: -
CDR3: CASSQGVIPGQGFRNTIYF
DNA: TGTGCCAGCAGCCAGGGGGTGATACCGGGACAGGGTTTCAGAAACACCATATATTTT

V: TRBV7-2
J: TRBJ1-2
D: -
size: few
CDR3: CASSLEWGMPVGYTF
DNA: TGTGCCAGCAGCTTAGAGTGGGGGATGCCGGTGGGCTACACCTTC

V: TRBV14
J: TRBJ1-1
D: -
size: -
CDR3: CASSHGDWNTEAFF
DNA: TGTGCCAGCAGCCACGGGGACTGGAACACTGAAGCTTTCTTT

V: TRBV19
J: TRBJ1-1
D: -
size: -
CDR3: CASSIVQGGNTEAFF
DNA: TGTGCCAGTAGTATAGTCCAGGGAGGGAACACTGAAGCTTTCTTT

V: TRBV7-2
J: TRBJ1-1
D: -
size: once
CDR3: CASSRDQQGEAFF
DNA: TGTGCCAGCAGCCGAGACCAGCAGGGCGAAGCTTTCTTT

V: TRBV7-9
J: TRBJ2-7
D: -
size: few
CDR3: CASSRPLGEQYF
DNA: TGTGCCAGCAGCCGACCCTTGGGCGAGCAGTACTTC

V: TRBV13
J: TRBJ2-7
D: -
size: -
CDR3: CASTPRRIFYEQYF
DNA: TGTGCCAGCACCCCCCGTAGGATTTTCTACGAGCAGTACTTC

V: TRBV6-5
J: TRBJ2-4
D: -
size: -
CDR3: CASSPMVAKNIQYF
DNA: TGTGCCAGCAGCCCGATGGTGGCCAAAAACATTCAGTACTTC

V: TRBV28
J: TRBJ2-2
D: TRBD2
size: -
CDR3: CATLAGGPNTGELFF
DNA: TGTGCCACTCTAGCGGGGGGGCCTAACACCGGGGAGCTGTTTTTT

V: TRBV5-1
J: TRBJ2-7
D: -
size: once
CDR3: CASSSGPGNYEQYF
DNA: TGCGCCAGCAGCTCAGGCCCAGGAAACTACGAGCAGTACTTC

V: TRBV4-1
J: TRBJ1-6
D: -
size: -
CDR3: CASSQEASREDSPLHF
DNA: TGCGCCAGCAGCCAAGAGGCCAGCAGGGAAGATTCACCCCTCCACTTT

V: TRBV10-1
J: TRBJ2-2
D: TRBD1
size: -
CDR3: CASSESSGQGAPVGTGELFF
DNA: TGCGCCAGCAGTGAGTCTTCCGGACAGGGGGCACCGGTGGGAACCGGGGAGCTGTTTTTT

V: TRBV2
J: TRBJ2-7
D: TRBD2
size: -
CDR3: CASTPLAAYEQYF
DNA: TGTGCCAGCACACCCCTAGCGGCCTACGAGCAGTACTTC

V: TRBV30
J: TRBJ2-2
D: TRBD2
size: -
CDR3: CAWSVTGLAGPNTGELFF
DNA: TGTGCCTGGAGTGTAACGGGACTAGCGGGACCGAACACCGGGGAGCTGTTTTTT

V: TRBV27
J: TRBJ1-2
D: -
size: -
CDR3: CASSLAPGRYNYGYTF
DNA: TGTGCCAGCAGTTTAGCTCCAGGGAGGTATAACTATGGCTACACCTTC

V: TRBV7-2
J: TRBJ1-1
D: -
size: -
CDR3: CASSPESRQNTEAFF
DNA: TGTGCCAGCAGCCCAGAAAGTCGACAGAACACTGAAGCTTTCTTT

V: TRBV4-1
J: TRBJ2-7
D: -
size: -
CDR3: CASSPDGSLAQYF
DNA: TGCGCCAGCAGCCCTGACGGATCTTTGGCGCAGTACTTC

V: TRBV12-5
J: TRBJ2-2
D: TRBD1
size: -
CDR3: CASGPNRGIYDTGELFF
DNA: TGTGCTAGTGGTCCTAACAGGGGGATTTACGACACCGGGGAGCTGTTTTTT

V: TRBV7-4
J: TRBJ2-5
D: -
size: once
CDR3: CAALGEEETQYF
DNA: TGTGCCGCCCTGGGGGAGGAAGAGACCCAGTACTTC

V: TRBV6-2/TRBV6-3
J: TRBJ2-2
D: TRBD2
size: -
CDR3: CASSYSRGRLNTGELFF
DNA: TGTGCCAGCAGTTACTCGCGGGGGAGACTTAACACCGGGGAGCTGTTTTTT

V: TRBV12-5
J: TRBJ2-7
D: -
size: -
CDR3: CASGLGPPSSYEQYF
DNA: TGTGCTAGTGGTTTGGGTCCCCCCTCTTCGTACGAGCAGTACTTC

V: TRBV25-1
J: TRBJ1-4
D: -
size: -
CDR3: CASSESADEKLFF
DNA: TGTGCCAGCAGTGAATCGGCAGATGAAAAACTGTTTTTT

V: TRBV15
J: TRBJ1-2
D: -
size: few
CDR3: CATSRDRGATGYTF
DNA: TGTGCCACCAGCAGAGATAGGGGCGCTACGGGCTACACCTTC

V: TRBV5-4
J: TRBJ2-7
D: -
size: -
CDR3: CASSLTGSPEQYF
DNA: TGTGCCAGCAGCTTAACAGGGTCACCCGAGCAGTACTTC

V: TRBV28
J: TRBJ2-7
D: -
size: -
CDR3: CASSFYSGPSYEQYF
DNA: TGTGCCAGCAGTTTTTACTCGGGACCATCCTACGAGCAGTACTTC

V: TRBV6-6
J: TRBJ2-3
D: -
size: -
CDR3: CASRQITDTQYF
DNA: TGTGCCAGCAGACAAATAACAGATACGCAGTATTTT

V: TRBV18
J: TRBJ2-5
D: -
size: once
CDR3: CASSPRELFETQYF
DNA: TGTGCCAGCTCACCAAGGGAACTGTTTGAGACCCAGTACTTC

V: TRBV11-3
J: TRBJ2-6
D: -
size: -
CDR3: CASSPGASGANVLTF
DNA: TGTGCCAGCAGCCCCGGGGCCTCTGGGGCCAACGTCCTGACTTTC

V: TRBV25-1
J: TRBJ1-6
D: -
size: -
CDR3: CASSEYKGTSWGALHF
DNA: TGTGCCAGCAGTGAATATAAAGGCACGTCTTGGGGCGCCCTCCACTTT

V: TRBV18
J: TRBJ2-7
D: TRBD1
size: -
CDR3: CASSPKTGTEQYF
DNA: TGTGCCAGCTCACCCAAGACAGGGACCGAGCAGTACTTC